What follows are 23 T cell receptor beta chains derived from one specimen sequenced in a study of blood T cell repertoires in COVID-19. Sequencing was performed with immunoSEQ multiplex PCR; in TCRdb, only in-frame clones are kept and a portion is missing. Seen here are roughly 380,000 clones, about 88% observed once, and the top ten hold under 2%. Sequenced material: peripheral blood. The receptors shown here come from a woman aged 40-49 years with COVID-19, enrolled during active disease.

The chain is built from TRBV6-5 and TRBJ2-2, with 8 bases that match TRBD1. Germline V gene sequence: CDR1 MNHEY, CDR2 SVGAGI. The CDR3 runs 14 residues. Unmatched junction bases numbered 7, after V lost 10 bases and J lost 3 bases. The DNA for the CDR3 is TGTGCCACCTCGACAGGGGCTTACACCGGGGAGCTGTTTTTT. As protein: CATSTGAYTGELFF.

This clone has a single count. The V and J genes are TRBV5-1 and TRBJ1-5; 9 nucleotides line up with TRBD1. The CDR3 covers 15 residues. Germline V CDR1 and CDR2: SGHRS, YFSETQ. V gave up 5 bases and J gave up 5 bases; unmatched junction bases: 8. The CDR3 reads CASSPDRGGDQPQHF. CDR3 nucleotide sequence: TGCGCCAGCAGTCCGGACAGGGGAGGCGATCAGCCCCAGCATTTT.

This chain links TRBV6-1 with TRBJ1-6; no firm D call. V gave up 2 bases and J gave up 7 bases, with 12 bases separating them. The CDR3 is 15 residues long. From germline, CDR1 is MNHNS and CDR2 SASEGT. In DNA, the CDR3 is TGTGCCAGCAGTGAATCTCTGTTGGCCAATTCACCCCTCCACTTT. Translating gives CASSESLLANSPLHF.

The chain couples TRBV19 to TRBJ2-2; 9 positions agree with TRBD2. The CDR3 consists of 13 residues. Trimming took 7 bases from V and 7 from J; bases not matched to a gene: 4. Germline CDR1 is LNHDA and CDR2 is SQIVND (reference sequence). Written as DNA, the CDR3 is TGTGCCAGTAAGGCGGGAGGGGGCGGGGAGCTGTTTTTT. Its translation is CASKAGGGGELFF.

V and J are TRBV5-8 and TRBJ1-4; a weak D match, TRBD1 (6 bases). The CDR3 extends over 15 amino acids. Trimming pared 0 bases from V and 5 bases from J, leaving 11 bases between. The germline V gene has CDR1 SGHTS and CDR2 YDEGEE. DNA of the CDR3: TGTGCCAGCAGCTTGGACAGGGCTGAGAATGAAAAACTGTTTTTT. Translating gives CASSLDRAENEKLFF.

The genes are TRBV6-2 or TRBV6-3 and TRBJ1-1; 7 bases are shared with TRBD1. V shed 0 bases, J shed 11 bases, and the junction held 12 bases outside the gene matches. Germline V gene sequence: CDR1 MNHEY, CDR2 SVGEGT. The CDR3 length is 15 residues. The CDR3 sequence is CASSYSEGAKAGAFF. Written as DNA, the CDR3 is TGTGCCAGCAGTTACTCCGAGGGGGCGAAGGCCGGGGCTTTCTTT.

The chain carries TRBV18 and TRBJ1-1; possible D gene TRBD1, 6 bases. Trimming cost V 1 base and J 5 bases, with 8 bases left between them. Germline lookup yields CDR1 KGHSH and CDR2 LQKENI. This CDR3 spans 13 amino acids. The CDR3 sequence is CASSPQGGTEAFF. In DNA, the CDR3 is TGTGCCAGCTCACCACAGGGGGGGACTGAAGCTTTCTTT.

The chain joins TRBV19 to TRBJ2-3; 7 bases align to TRBD2. Germline CDR1 and CDR2: LNHDA and SQIVND (reference sequence). CDR3 length equals 14 residues. The ends lost 9 bases at V and 6 bases at J; junction bases unmatched: 12. In nucleotides, the CDR3 is TGTGCCAGCTCCACGCGGGAGATAAGGGATACGCAGTATTTT. It codes for CASSTREIRDTQYF.

This chain joins TRBV29-1 and TRBJ2-3; 7 nucleotides align to TRBD1. V lost 5 bases to trimming and J lost 4 bases; unmatched junction nucleotides: 6. This CDR3 has 13 residues. Germline CDR1 SQVTM, CDR2 ANQGSEA. The chain's CDR3 is CSVFVQGPDTQYF. In DNA form, the CDR3 reads TGCAGCGTTTTTGTACAGGGGCCAGATACGCAGTATTTT.

The rearrangement links TRBV29-1 to TRBJ2-3; D might be TRBD2 (6 bases). Germline CDR1 and CDR2: SQVTM and ANQGSEA. Trimming shortened V by 8 bases and J by 1 base, and 16 bases separated the two germline ends. CDR3 length equals 14 residues. CDR3 DNA: TGCAGCATCCGGGACGGAGGGGGCACAGATACGCAGTATTTT. Amino acid sequence: CSIRDGGGTDTQYF.

This chain links TRBV5-5 with TRBJ2-2, with 8 bases aligning to TRBD2. Germline lookup yields CDR1 SGHKS and CDR2 YYEKEE (reference sequence). CDR3 size: 15 residues. After removal of 4 bases from V and 3 bases from J, the junction contained 5 bases not matched to a gene. The chain's CDR3 is CASSPSGRDTGELFF. In nucleotides, the CDR3 is TGTGCCAGCAGCCCGAGCGGGAGAGACACCGGGGAGCTGTTTTTT.

This chain joins TRBV19 and TRBJ2-7, with unresolved D. The V and J ends lost 2 bases and 3 bases respectively, with 8 bases between them. CDR3 length: 13 residues. CDR1 and CDR2 (germline): LNHDA, SQIVND (reference sequence). CDR3 protein: CASSILSGYEQYF. DNA of the CDR3: TGTGCCAGTAGTATATTGAGTGGCTACGAGCAGTACTTC.

This rearrangement joins TRBV6-6 to TRBJ1-3; 8 bases align to TRBD1. Germline V gene data show CDR1 as MNHNY and CDR2 as SVGAGI (reference sequence). The CDR3 has 16 amino acids. Trimming cost V 5 bases and J 4 bases; bases outside gene matches: 10. The CDR3 DNA reads TGTGCCAGCAGTCGATCATCGACAGGGGAGGGAAACACCATATATTTT. Protein product: CASSRSSTGEGNTIYF.

CDR3 loop: CASSLAASAEAETQYF. CDR3 nucleotides: TGCGCCAGCAGCTTGGCCGCTAGTGCCGAAGCAGAGACCCAGTACTTC. The V call is TRBV5-1, the J call TRBJ2-5; D is uncertain. The V and J ends lost 0 bases and 4 bases respectively, with 16 bases between them. Germline values: CDR1 SGHRS, CDR2 YFSETQ. CDR3 size: 16 residues.

This clone was seen a single time. The V and J genes are TRBV12-3 or TRBV12-4 and TRBJ1-2, with no clear D. CDR3 length: 13 residues. The V end lost 6 bases, the J end lost 4 bases, and 12 bases lay between the germline ends. The CDR3, as DNA: TGTGCCAGCAGCCTGACAAGTTCCTATGGCTACACCTTC. Translated: CASSLTSSYGYTF.

The chain employs TRBV18 and TRBJ1-5; D may be TRBD1 (5 bases). V lost 0 bases, J lost 5 bases, and 11 bases lay in between. The CDR3 contains 15 residues. The germline gives CDR1 KGHSH, CDR2 LQKENI. CDR3: CASSPPGREDQPQHF. In nucleotides, the CDR3 is TGTGCCAGCTCACCACCGGGCAGGGAGGATCAGCCCCAGCATTTT.

The chain is built from TRBV9 and TRBJ1-6; weak D call: TRBD1 (6 bases). Trimming stripped 3 bases from V and 7 bases from J, with 11 bases between. Germline V CDR1 and CDR2: SGDLS, YYNGEE. The CDR3 is 14 amino acids. The CDR3 DNA is TGTGCCAGCAGCGAGGGGGACACCAATTCACCCCTCCACTTT. Translation gives CASSEGDTNSPLHF.

V gene TRBV9 combines with J gene TRBJ2-2; 7 bases are shared with TRBD1. CDR1 is SGDLS, CDR2 YYNGEE, per germline. The J segment lost 1 base and the V segment lost 2 bases, leaving 8 bases of the junction unmatched. The CDR3 runs to 17 residues. The CDR3 coding sequence is TGTGCCAGCAGCGTCTGGGACAGTCGACTGAACACCGGGGAGCTGTTTTTT. Encoded protein: CASSVWDSRLNTGELFF. Combining the CDR3 with reference TRBV9 and TRBJ2-2 gives the whole variable domain DSGVTQTPKHLITATGQRVTLRCSPRSGDLSVYWYQQSLDQGLQFLIQYYNGEERAKGNILERFSAQQFPDLHSELNLSSLELGDSALYFCASSVWDSRLNTGELFFGEGSRLTVL.

The chain carries TRBV3-1 (or the pseudogene TRBV3-2) and TRBJ2-5, with D uncertain. V lost 4 bases and J lost 1, with 7 bases in between. Germline CDR1 LGHDT, CDR2 YNNKEL (reference sequence). This CDR3 has 13 amino acids. CDR3 loop: CASSRRAQETQYF. DNA of the CDR3: TGTGCCAGCAGCCGAAGAGCCCAAGAGACCCAGTACTTC.

The rearrangement links TRBV7-8 to TRBJ2-7; 11 nucleotides align to TRBD2. Trimming took 5 bases from V and 6 from J; bases not matched to a gene: 9. CDR1 SGHVS and CDR2 FQNEAQ come from the germline V gene. This CDR3 comprises 15 residues. Written as DNA, the CDR3 is TGTGCCAGCAGCCGAACTAGCGGGGGCCCGCTCGAGCAGTACTTC. Its protein product is CASSRTSGGPLEQYF.

V is TRBV5-8 and J is TRBJ2-3; D is possibly TRBD1 (5 bases). The germline V and J ends were trimmed by 0 bases and 7 bases, with 18 bases remaining between them. The CDR3 is 16 amino acids. Germline V gene lookup returns CDR1 SGHTS and CDR2 YDEGEE. CDR3 loop: CASSLAGGLRGYTQYF. CDR3 coding DNA: TGTGCCAGCAGCTTGGCAGGCGGATTAAGGGGATATACGCAGTATTTT.

The chain recombines TRBV11-2 with TRBJ2-3, with 11 bases matching TRBD2. The CDR3 covers 16 residues. Germline loops: CDR1 SGHAT, CDR2 FQNNGV. The J segment lost 7 bases and the V segment lost 3 bases, leaving 9 bases of the junction unmatched. CDR3 amino acids: CASSFRAGLAGHTQYF. CDR3 DNA: TGTGCCAGCAGCTTCAGGGCTGGACTAGCGGGTCATACGCAGTATTTT.

The chain has TRBV4-3 and TRBJ2-1, with a possible D match to TRBD2 (5 bases). Trimming removed 0 bases from V and 3 bases from J, with 12 bases in between. The CDR3 sequence is 16 residues long. Germline V gene sequence: CDR1 LGHNA, CDR2 YSLEER. CDR3 DNA sequence: TGCGCCAGCAGCCAAGACAGCGGAACCGTCTACAATGAGCAGTTCTTC. Encoded protein: CASSQDSGTVYNEQFF.